Following are 31 T cell receptor beta chains from one sample sequenced in a study of T cells after yellow fever vaccination. In TCRdb, the 5' RACE reads were re-called with MiXCR into one record per CDR3 protein. The table lists 400,000 to 650,000 distinct CDR3 sequences, 21% of them singletons. Sequencing was performed on PBMCs, taken approximately 22 days after the first yellow fever vaccination. Receptors originate from a man aged 18 to 30 who received the YFV17D yellow fever vaccine.

CDR3 sequence (DNA): TGTGCCAGCAGCTCCTGGTCAGGGGTGGGCGGCTACACCTTC. Amino acid sequence: CASSSWSGVGGYTF. The chain employs TRBV27 and TRBJ1-2; maybe TRBD1 (6 bases). The V end lost 6 bases, the J end lost 8 bases, and 19 bases lay between the germline ends. This CDR3 contains 14 residues. The germline V gene encodes CDR1 MNHEY and CDR2 SMNVEV (reference sequence).

In this sample, this clonotype turned up a few times. The J gene is TRBJ2-1, the V gene TRBV5-1; 9 positions agree with TRBD2. The CDR3 extends over 16 amino acids. Germline V gene sequence: CDR1 SGHRS, CDR2 YFSETQ. Unmatched junction bases numbered 15, after V lost 4 bases and J lost 10 bases. The CDR3 region has the DNA TGCGCCAGCAGCAGAACCCCTAGCGGGGTCTATGGGGAGCAGTTCTTC. As protein: CASSRTPSGVYGEQFF.

This clonotype was counted between two and nine times. V usage is TRBV12-3 or TRBV12-4 and J usage is TRBJ2-2, with 12 bases aligning to TRBD2. The J segment lost 7 bases and the V segment lost 2 bases, leaving 5 bases of the junction unmatched. This CDR3 is 16 amino acids long. The CDR3 region has the DNA TGTGCCAGCAGTTTATCTAGCGGGGGGGCCGTCGGGGAGCTGTTTTTT. Translated, it gives CASSLSSGGAVGELFF.

A remark on this clonotype: This may come from a read error, since a much larger clone is one base off. In this CDR3 the conserved last residue, phenylalanine or tryptophan, is missing, so a read error is likely. The genes are TRBV5-1 and TRBJ2-6; no reliable D call. V lost 1 base to trimming and J lost 1 base, with 3 bases between them. CDR1 is SGHRS, CDR2 YFSETQ, per germline. CDR3 length equals 14 residues. This CDR3 reads CASSLRSGANVLTS. In DNA form, the CDR3 reads TGCGCCAGCAGCTTGCGGTCTGGGGCCAACGTCCTGACTTCC.

The chain recombines TRBV7-2 with TRBJ2-1; no definite D call. There are 15 residues in the CDR3. Germline V lookup: CDR1 SGHTA, CDR2 FQGNSA. Trimming shortened V by 0 bases and J by 4 bases, and 10 bases separated the two germline ends. CDR3 in amino acids: CASSLALLLYNEQFF. The CDR3 nucleotides are TGTGCCAGCAGCTTAGCTTTACTGCTGTACAATGAGCAGTTCTTC.

The chain combines TRBV20-1 with TRBJ2-3; D is unclear. Germline lookup yields CDR1 DFQATT and CDR2 SNEGSKA (reference sequence). Trimming left V 1 base short and J 6 bases short, with 8 bases between. The CDR3 has 12 amino acids. As DNA, the CDR3 is TGCAGTGCTAGAGGACACGCCGATACGCAGTATTTT. Amino acids: CSARGHADTQYF.

V usage is TRBV7-8 and J usage is TRBJ2-5, with TRBD2 matching 12 bases. The CDR3 is made up of 19 amino acids. V shed 2 bases and J 1 base; nucleotides not matched to a gene: 11. Germline CDR1 and CDR2: SGHVS and FQNEAQ. The CDR3 nucleotides read TGTGCCAGCAGCTTAACAGGGCCTAGCGGGGGGGCCCCCCAAGAGACCCAGTACTTC. Protein: CASSLTGPSGGAPQETQYF.

This clonotype was seen only a few times. DNA of the CDR3: TGTGCCAGCAGCCCCACATTAAGGGACCAGCCCCAGCATTTT. Translated, it gives CASSPTLRDQPQHF. This chain connects TRBV7-2 to TRBJ1-5; weak D call: TRBD1 (5 bases). CDR1 is SGHTA, CDR2 FQGNSA, per germline. Between the trimmed V and J ends, which lost 5 bases and 7 bases, there was a span of 15 bases. The CDR3 runs to 14 residues.

This clonotype was observed a few times. The gene calls are TRBV5-1 and TRBJ1-1; unclear D gene. CDR3 size: 15 residues. Germline V lookup: CDR1 SGHRS, CDR2 YFSETQ. V was shortened by 2 bases and J by 1 base, with 12 bases between the two germline ends. As DNA, the CDR3 is TGCGCCAGCAGCTTACTACAGAGCCAGAACACTGAAGCTTTCTTT. Its protein product is CASSLLQSQNTEAFF.

This clonotype was found a few times. The chain employs TRBV27 and TRBJ2-1; perhaps D is TRBD1 or TRBD2 (5 bases each). V was clipped by 6 bases and J by 7 bases, with 22 bases between them. There are 16 residues in the CDR3. Germline V gene sequence: CDR1 MNHEY, CDR2 SMNVEV (reference sequence). In nucleotides, the CDR3 is TGTGCCAGCAGACAAGGGCGGGTAGGGGCCGGGAATGAGCAGTTCTTC. Encoded protein: CASRQGRVGAGNEQFF.

This clonotype has a count of ten or more. This chain connects TRBV18 to TRBJ1-2; tentative D call: TRBD1 (5 bases). Germline V lookup: CDR1 KGHSH, CDR2 LQKENI. V lost 3 bases, J lost 1 base, and 9 bases lay in between. The CDR3 is 14 amino acids. The CDR3 loop is CASSPGGDNYGYTF. DNA for the CDR3: TGTGCCAGCTCACCCGGGGGGGATAACTATGGCTACACCTTC.

The V gene is TRBV20-1, the J gene TRBJ1-2; D not resolved. Germline V CDR1 and CDR2: DFQATT, SNEGSKA (reference sequence). The V end lost 3 bases, the J end lost 3 bases, and 8 bases lay between the germline ends. This CDR3 spans 12 amino acids. The CDR3 DNA is TGCAGTGCTAGCCGGGCCTACTATGGCTACACCTTC. Its protein product is CSASRAYYGYTF.

This clonotype came up a few times. The chain has TRBV6-5 and TRBJ1-1, with D perhaps matching TRBD1 (5 bases). V lost 2 bases and J 5 bases, leaving 12 bases between the germline ends. This CDR3 is 14 amino acids long. In germline, CDR1 is MNHEY, CDR2 SVGAGI. CDR3 residues: CASSYATARTEAFF. As DNA, the CDR3 is TGTGCCAGCAGTTACGCGACAGCAAGGACTGAAGCTTTCTTT.

The chain recombines TRBV6-1 with TRBJ2-7, with a possible D match to TRBD2 (6 bases). V dropped 3 bases and J dropped 1 base, with 10 bases sitting between them. Germline lookup yields CDR1 MNHNS and CDR2 SASEGT. CDR3 length equals 14 residues. For the CDR3, the DNA is TGTGCCAGCAGTGAGATTGGGGGGTCCTACGAGCAGTACTTC. It is translated as CASSEIGGSYEQYF.

The chain recombines TRBV6-1 with TRBJ2-5; D may be TRBD1 (6 bases). Germline V gene sequence: CDR1 MNHNS, CDR2 SASEGT. With 6 bases removed from V and 2 bases from J, the gap between germline ends came to 25 bases. This CDR3 spans 18 amino acids. The CDR3 nucleotides are TGTGCCAGCAGGCTCTTCCTGGGCCGGGACATTCAACAAGAGACCCAGTACTTC. Translating it yields CASRLFLGRDIQQETQYF.

This chain connects TRBV21-1 to TRBJ2-3. TRBV21-1 is an annotated pseudogene. This CDR3 contains 18 residues. CDR3 DNA sequence: TGTGCCAGCAGCACGCGACTGATCAAGGGTCCTAGCACAGATACGCAGTATTTT. Amino acid sequence: CASSTRLIKGPSTDTQYF.

This chain links TRBV2 with TRBJ2-2; D tentatively reads TRBD1 or TRBD2 (6 bases each). CDR1 SNHLY and CDR2 FYNNEI come from the germline V gene. The V gene lost 8 bases and the J gene lost 7 bases, with 14 bases spanning the gap. The CDR3 covers 13 residues. The CDR3 DNA is TGTGCCAGCGCCGAAGGGGGGATCGGGGAGCTGTTTTTT. Translating gives CASAEGGIGELFF.

The chain uses TRBV11-1 and TRBJ2-2; 9 bases line up with TRBD1. CDR1 SGHAT and CDR2 FQDESV come from the germline V gene (reference sequence). The length of the CDR3 is 18 residues. Unmatched junction bases numbered 14, after V lost 5 bases and J lost 4 bases. CDR3 nucleotide sequence: TGTGCCAGCAGCAGTACCGGGACAGGGAAAAGCGGCACCGGGGAGCTGTTTTTT. Its protein is CASSSTGTGKSGTGELFF.

J is TRBJ1-6 and V is TRBV4-1; D is perhaps TRBD1 (6 bases). This CDR3 has 14 amino acids. The germline V gene has CDR1 MGHRA and CDR2 YSYEKL. V was trimmed by 3 bases and J by 9 bases, leaving 12 bases between them. The CDR3: CASSHTGSISPLHF. In DNA, the CDR3 is TGCGCCAGCAGCCACACAGGGTCTATTTCACCCCTCCACTTT.

The genes are TRBV7-9 and TRBJ1-1; possible D gene TRBD1, 5 bases. The V end was cut by 5 bases, the J end by 1 base, with 20 bases between. Germline V CDR1 and CDR2: SEHNR, FQNEAQ (reference sequence). The CDR3 has 17 residues. In DNA, the CDR3 is TGTGCCAGCAGCGCCGACAAGGGGTTTTTAGGGAACACTGAAGCTTTCTTT. It codes for CASSADKGFLGNTEAFF.

This chain joins TRBV5-1 and TRBJ2-2; no reliable D call. In germline, CDR1 is SGHRS, CDR2 YFSETQ. This CDR3 contains 13 residues. V gave up 2 bases and J gave up 4 bases, with 6 bases separating them. The CDR3 sequence: CASSLGCTGELFF. CDR3 coding DNA: TGCGCCAGCAGCTTAGGCTGCACCGGGGAGCTGTTTTTT.

The chain recombines TRBV4-1 with TRBJ2-2; D is perhaps TRBD2 (6 bases). Trimming left V 6 bases short and J 2 bases short, with 19 bases between. The germline CDR1 and CDR2 sequences are MGHRA and YSYEKL. The CDR3 loop spans 17 amino acids. CDR3 sequence reads: CASSQLRAGINTGELFF. The CDR3 DNA reads as TGCGCCAGCAGTCAGTTGCGGGCGGGGATTAACACCGGGGAGCTGTTTTTT.

Many counts were recorded for this clonotype. This chain uses TRBV11-2 with TRBJ1-4; D perhaps matches TRBD1 (5 bases). Germline V lookup: CDR1 SGHAT, CDR2 FQNNGV. The CDR3 has 13 residues. V was cut by 5 bases and J by 6 bases, with 10 bases left in between. The CDR3 region has the DNA TGTGCCAGCAGCGGAAGGGGAGATGAAAAACTGTTTTTT. Protein sequence: CASSGRGDEKLFF.

The V gene is TRBV12-3 or TRBV12-4, the J gene TRBJ2-7; D possibly corresponds to TRBD2 (6 bases). V was trimmed by 5 bases and J by 3 bases, leaving 14 bases between them. This CDR3 spans 14 amino acids. CDR3 in DNA: TGTGCCAGCAGTCGCCTAAAGGGAGGCTACGAGCAGTACTTC. This translates into CASSRLKGGYEQYF.

In this sample, this clonotype turned up a few times. CDR3 protein: CASSITGRDKAPLHF. The CDR3 region has the DNA TGTGCCAGTAGTATTACCGGACGCGATAAGGCACCCCTCCACTTT. The chain uses TRBV19 and TRBJ1-6; no reliable D call. Trimming left V 3 bases short and J 11 bases short, with 17 bases between. Per germline, CDR1 LNHDA and CDR2 SQIVND (reference sequence). The CDR3 loop spans 15 amino acids.

This clonotype was counted between two and nine times. The V and J genes are TRBV29-1 and TRBJ2-2; unclear D gene. V shed 6 bases and J shed 6 bases, with 14 bases lying between them. This CDR3 has 13 amino acids. The V gene's germline CDR1 is SQVTM and CDR2 ANQGSEA. CDR3 region: CSVTGKSAGELFF. For the CDR3, the DNA is TGCAGCGTGACGGGCAAGTCCGCCGGGGAGCTGTTTTTT.

The rearrangement joins TRBV4-1 to TRBJ2-3, with 7 nucleotides matching TRBD1. CDR3 length: 15 residues. CDR1 MGHRA and CDR2 YSYEKL come from the germline V gene. V lost 6 bases and J lost 1; bases outside the gene matches: 7. CDR3: CASSFEGAGTDTQYF. DNA for the CDR3: TGCGCCAGCAGTTTTGAGGGGGCCGGCACAGATACGCAGTATTTT.

This clonotype was observed a single time. V is TRBV28 and J is TRBJ1-1; D call uncertain. Germline V gives CDR1 MDHEN, CDR2 SYDVKM. The CDR3 runs to 15 residues. V lost 2 bases and J lost 1, with 11 bases in between. CDR3 DNA: TGTGCCAGCAGTTTACGCCGACAAGGGAACACTGAAGCTTTCTTT. This encodes CASSLRRQGNTEAFF.

J is TRBJ2-2 and V is TRBV6-2 or TRBV6-3; D uncertain. Germline lookup yields CDR1 MNHEY and CDR2 SVGEGT. V was cut by 4 bases and J by 7 bases, with 7 bases left in between. This CDR3 comprises 12 residues. CDR3 residues: CASSSNDGELFF. For the CDR3, the DNA is TGTGCCAGCAGTTCAAACGACGGGGAGCTGTTTTTT.

The rearrangement uses TRBV6-2 or TRBV6-3 and TRBJ2-7; 7 bases match TRBD1. V lost 7 bases and J lost 2; bases outside the gene matches: 5. The germline V gene encodes CDR1 MNHEY and CDR2 SVGEGT. The CDR3 length is 13 residues. The CDR3 here is CASNSDRTYEQYV. CDR3 sequence (DNA): TGTGCCAGCAATTCGGACAGGACCTACGAGCAGTACGTC.

The rearrangement joins TRBV12-3 or TRBV12-4 to TRBJ1-1; no clear D gene. This CDR3 has 10 residues. V lost 3 bases and J 9 bases, leaving 5 bases between the germline ends. Here the CDR3 reads CASSLGKAFF. CDR3 DNA sequence: TGTGCCAGCAGTTTGGGAAAAGCTTTCTTT.